The following is a TCR beta chain sequence with its context. It was with random hexamers that about 0.45 to 1 ug RNA was reverse transcribed. It was immunoSEQ multiplex PCR that amplified TCR beta CDR3 across 54 Vbeta and 13 Jbeta. Using its own MiXCR run on the immunoSEQ multiplex PCR reads, TCRdb lists one record per CDR3 protein. Of 150,000 to 200,000 distinct CDR3 sequences in the sample, about 95% were seen once. This entry is derived from a study of CD8 T cells in Susac syndrome. V shed 5 bases and J 2 bases; nucleotides not matched to a gene: 5. The CDR3 runs 14 residues. Germline CDR1 is SGHTA and CDR2 is FQGNSA. TCR beta sequencing was performed on blood CD8+ and CD4+ T cells. Healthy donors served as the controls. They were matched for age and sex. It was negative isolation that provided the CD8+ and CD4+ T cells, whereas TEMRA cells were enriched by FACS.

What was sequenced was CD4+ T cells from PBMCs. The V gene is TRBV7-2, the J gene TRBJ1-2, with TRBD1 matching over 7 bases. The clonotype originates from a human donor in good health. Written as DNA, the CDR3 is TGTGCCAGCAGCGGGCGACAGGGCAACTATGGCTACACCTTC. Protein: CASSGRQGNYGYTF.